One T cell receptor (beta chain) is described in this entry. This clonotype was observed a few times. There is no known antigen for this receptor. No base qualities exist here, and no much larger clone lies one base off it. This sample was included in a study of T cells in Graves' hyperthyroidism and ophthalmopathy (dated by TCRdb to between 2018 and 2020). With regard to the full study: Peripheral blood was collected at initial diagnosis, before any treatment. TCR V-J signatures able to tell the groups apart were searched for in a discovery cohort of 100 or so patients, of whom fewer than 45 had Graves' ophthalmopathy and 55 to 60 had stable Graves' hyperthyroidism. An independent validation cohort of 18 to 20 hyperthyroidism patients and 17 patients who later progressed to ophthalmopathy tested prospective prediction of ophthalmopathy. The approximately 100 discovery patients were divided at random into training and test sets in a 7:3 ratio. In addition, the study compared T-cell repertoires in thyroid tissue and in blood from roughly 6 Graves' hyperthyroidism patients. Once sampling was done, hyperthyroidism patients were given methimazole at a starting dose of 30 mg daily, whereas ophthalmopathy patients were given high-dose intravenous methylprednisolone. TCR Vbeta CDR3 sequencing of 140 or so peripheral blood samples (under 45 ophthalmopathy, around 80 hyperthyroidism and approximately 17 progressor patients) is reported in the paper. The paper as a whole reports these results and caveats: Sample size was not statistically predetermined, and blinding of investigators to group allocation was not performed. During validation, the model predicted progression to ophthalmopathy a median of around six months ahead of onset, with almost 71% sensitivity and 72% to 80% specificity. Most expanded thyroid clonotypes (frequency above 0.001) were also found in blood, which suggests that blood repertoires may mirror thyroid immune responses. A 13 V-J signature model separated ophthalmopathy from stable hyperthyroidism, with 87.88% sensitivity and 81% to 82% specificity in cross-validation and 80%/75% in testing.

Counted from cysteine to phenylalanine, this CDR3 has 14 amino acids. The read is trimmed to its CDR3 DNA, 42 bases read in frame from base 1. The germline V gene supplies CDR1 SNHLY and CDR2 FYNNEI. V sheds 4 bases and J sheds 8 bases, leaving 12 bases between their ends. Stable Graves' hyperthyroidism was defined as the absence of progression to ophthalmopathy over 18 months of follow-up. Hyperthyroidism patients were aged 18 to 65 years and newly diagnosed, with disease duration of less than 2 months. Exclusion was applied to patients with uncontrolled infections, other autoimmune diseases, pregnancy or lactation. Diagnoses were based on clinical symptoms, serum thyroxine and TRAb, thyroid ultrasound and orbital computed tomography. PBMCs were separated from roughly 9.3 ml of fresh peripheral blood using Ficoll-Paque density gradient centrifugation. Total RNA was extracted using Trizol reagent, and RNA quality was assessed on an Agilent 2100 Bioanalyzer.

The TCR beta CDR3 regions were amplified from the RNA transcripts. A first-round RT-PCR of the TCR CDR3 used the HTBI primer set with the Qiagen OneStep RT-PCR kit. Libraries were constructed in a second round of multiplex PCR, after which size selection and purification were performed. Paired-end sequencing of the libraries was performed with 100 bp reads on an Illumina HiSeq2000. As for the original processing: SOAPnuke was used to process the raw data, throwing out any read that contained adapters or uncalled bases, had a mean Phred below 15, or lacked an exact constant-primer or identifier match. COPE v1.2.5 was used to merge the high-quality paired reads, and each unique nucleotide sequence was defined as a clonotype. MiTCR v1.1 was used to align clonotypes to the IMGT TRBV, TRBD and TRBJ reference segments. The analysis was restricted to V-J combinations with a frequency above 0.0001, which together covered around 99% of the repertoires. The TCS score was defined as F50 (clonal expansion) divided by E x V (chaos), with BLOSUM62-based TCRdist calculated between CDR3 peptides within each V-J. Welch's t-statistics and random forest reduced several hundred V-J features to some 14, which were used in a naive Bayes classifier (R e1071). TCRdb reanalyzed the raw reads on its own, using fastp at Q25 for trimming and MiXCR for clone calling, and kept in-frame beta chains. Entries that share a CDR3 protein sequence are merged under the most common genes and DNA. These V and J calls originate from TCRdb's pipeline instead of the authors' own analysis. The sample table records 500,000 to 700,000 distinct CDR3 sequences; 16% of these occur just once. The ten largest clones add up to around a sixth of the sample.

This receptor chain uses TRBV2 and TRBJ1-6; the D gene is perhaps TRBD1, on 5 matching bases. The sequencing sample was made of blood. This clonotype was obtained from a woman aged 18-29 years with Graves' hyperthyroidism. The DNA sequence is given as TGTGCCAGCAGTGTCCGCAGGGCGGATTCACCCCTCCACTTT. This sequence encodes CASSVRRADSPLHF.